Detailed here is one TCR beta chain. TCRdb's table, derived via immunoSEQ multiplex PCR, lists solely in-frame clones and lacks some. This sample has under 200,000 clones, with 65% to 90% found just once. This sample is part of a study of blood T cell repertoires in COVID-19. Study-level background: Samples taken during acute and convalescent COVID-19 were collected in the United States, Italy and Spain.

Participants, about 18 to 90 years old, spanned under 30 US areas. The receptor was isolated from a woman in her sixties or seventies with acute COVID-19. Sequencing was performed on PBMCs or T cells enriched from blood (not recorded which).

CDR3 region: CASTRQGAPDTQYF. Here the CDR3 DNA reads TGTGCCAGCACTAGACAGGGGGCGCCCGATACGCAGTATTTT. The chain uses TRBV6-5 and TRBJ2-3; TRBD1 agrees at 10 bases. CDR1 and CDR2 (germline): MNHEY, SVGAGI. V gave up 7 bases and J gave up 6 bases; unmatched junction bases: 7. The CDR3 is made up of 14 amino acids.